One and the same sample provided the 3 T cell receptor beta chains below, sequenced in a study of shared clonotypes between healthy human individuals (dated by TCRdb to 2020 to 2021). Library prep was done by the immunoSEQ multiplex PCR assay. Entries here come from immuneACCESS through TCRdb and include only in-frame sequences with V and J called. Some clones fail to appear in such tables; in the studies checked, an unresolved V gene covers under half of the shortfall, and the cause of the remainder is unknown. For this sample the table gives roughly 500,000 clones, of which about 78% were detected only once. The ten largest clones add up to 9.5% to 15% of the sample. Sequenced input: PBMCs. Receptors were obtained from a woman in her 40s in good health. Some clones in this sample may be carry-over from other donors' samples.

V and J are TRBV4-3 and TRBJ1-1, with D tentatively TRBD1 (6 bases). In germline, CDR1 is LGHNA, CDR2 YSLEER. Trimming stripped 2 bases from V and 11 bases from J, with 15 bases between. The length of the CDR3 is 13 residues. The CDR3 nucleotides read TGCGCCAGCAGCCAATCGACAACAGGGAGCGCTTTCTTT. Its protein product is CASSQSTTGSAFF.

The chain joins TRBV5-4 to TRBJ2-3; a weak D match, TRBD2 (6 bases). The length of the CDR3 is 15 residues. Germline CDR1 SGHNT, CDR2 YYREEE (reference sequence). Trimming took off 1 base at V and 6 bases at J, with 15 bases between the two ends. This CDR3 reads CASSLSAGWDDTQYF. CDR3 sequence (DNA): TGTGCCAGCAGCTTGTCGGCGGGATGGGACGATACGCAGTATTTT.

The chain employs TRBV11-1 and TRBJ1-1; 7 positions match TRBD1. V shed 5 bases, J shed 0 bases, and the junction held 6 bases outside the gene matches. Germline V CDR1 and CDR2: SGHAT, FQDESV (reference sequence). The CDR3 has 15 residues. This chain's CDR3 is CASSPPTGLNTEAFF. In DNA, the CDR3 is TGTGCCAGCAGCCCCCCGACAGGGCTGAACACTGAAGCTTTCTTT.